This TCR beta chain is drawn from a study of cytomegalovirus exposure and HLA in healthy donors. It was with 60 Vbeta and 13 Jbeta primers that the PCR ran. TCRdb keeps only in-frame clones here, not all; method: immunoSEQ multiplex PCR. The ten top clones account for around 1.6%, within a sample of more than 70,000 clones. This CDR3 comprises 14 residues. Germline V gene data show CDR1 as MNHNS and CDR2 as SASEGT. V shed 8 bases and J shed 3 bases, with 11 bases lying between them. Sequencing used PBMCs. The clonotype comes from an older woman in good health and CMV-seronegative. The chain uses TRBV6-1 and TRBJ1-6; TRBD1 might be the D (5 bases). DNA for the CDR3: TGTGCCAGCGTAGACAGAAGCTATAATTCACCCCTCCACTTT. It codes for CASVDRSYNSPLHF.